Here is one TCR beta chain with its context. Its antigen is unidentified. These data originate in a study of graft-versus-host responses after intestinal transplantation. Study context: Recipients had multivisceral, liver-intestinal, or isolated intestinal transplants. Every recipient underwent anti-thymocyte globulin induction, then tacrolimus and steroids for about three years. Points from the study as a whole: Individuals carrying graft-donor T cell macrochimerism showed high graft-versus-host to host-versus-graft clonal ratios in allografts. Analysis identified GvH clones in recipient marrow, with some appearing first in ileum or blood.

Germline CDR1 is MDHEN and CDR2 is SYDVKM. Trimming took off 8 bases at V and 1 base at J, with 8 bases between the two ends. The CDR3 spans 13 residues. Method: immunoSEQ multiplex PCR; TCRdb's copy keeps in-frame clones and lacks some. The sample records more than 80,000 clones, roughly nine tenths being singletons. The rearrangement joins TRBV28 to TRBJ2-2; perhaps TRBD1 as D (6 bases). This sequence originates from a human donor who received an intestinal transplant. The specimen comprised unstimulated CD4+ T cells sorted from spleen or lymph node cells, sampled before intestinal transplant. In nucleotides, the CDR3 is TGTGCCAGCGTACAGGGGAACACCGGGGAGCTGTTTTTT. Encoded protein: CASVQGNTGELFF.